This TCR beta chain was sequenced for a study of identical twins. The CDR3 is 13 amino acids. Trimming stripped 0 bases from V and 9 bases from J, with 9 bases between. Germline values: CDR1 LNHNV, CDR2 YYDKDF (reference sequence). One entry per CDR3 protein, called by TCRdb with MiXCR from the 5' RACE reads. The repertoire holds 200,000 to 250,000 distinct CDR3 sequences, around 6.5% seen once, with roughly 15% in the top ten. This clonotype was detected only a few times. These sequences were also reported in another study, on T cells expressing NK-cell markers.

The sample consisted of CD8+ T cells sorted from blood. The chain recombines TRBV15 with TRBJ2-4; tentative D call: TRBD2 (6 bases). This clonotype originated in a woman aged 18-29 years in good health. The CDR3 sequence: CATSRDNGGIQYF. CDR3 bases: TGTGCCACCAGCAGAGATAACGGGGGCATTCAGTACTTC.